Each of the 18 T cell receptor beta chains below was sequenced from the same sample in a study of blood T cell repertoires in COVID-19. The method was immunoSEQ multiplex PCR; TCRdb's version includes in-frame clones alone and lacks a portion of them. The sample has about 300,000 clones; more than 75% are singletons. Material for sequencing was peripheral blood. Receptors were obtained from a woman between 45 and 65 years old with acute or convalescent COVID-19.

CDR3 in amino acids: CASSLKQGTEAFF. In DNA, the CDR3 is TGCGCCAGCAGCTTGAAGCAGGGGACTGAAGCTTTCTTT. The V call is TRBV5-1, the J call TRBJ1-1, with TRBD1 as a possible D gene (6 bases). CDR1 and CDR2 from the germline V gene are SGHRS and YFSETQ. This CDR3 is 13 amino acids long. The V and J ends lost 1 base and 5 bases respectively, with 9 bases between them.

The chain carries TRBV9 and TRBJ2-3; 14 positions match TRBD2. This CDR3 contains 22 residues. J was trimmed by 0 bases and V by 3 bases; bases with no gene match: 18. The germline V gene encodes CDR1 SGDLS and CDR2 YYNGEE. CDR3 region: CASSATSGRATSIITSTDTQYF. CDR3 DNA sequence: TGTGCCAGCAGCGCGACTAGCGGGAGGGCAACGTCCATAATCACTAGCACAGATACGCAGTATTTT.

The chain carries TRBV9 and TRBJ1-1; maybe TRBD1 (6 bases). Germline lookup yields CDR1 SGDLS and CDR2 YYNGEE. V was trimmed by 0 bases and J by 6 bases, leaving 12 bases between them. The CDR3 contains 14 residues. The CDR3 loop is CASSVGTARAEAFF. CDR3 nucleotides: TGTGCCAGCAGCGTAGGGACAGCTAGGGCTGAAGCTTTCTTT.

This rearrangement joins TRBV9 to TRBJ2-4; D possibly corresponds to TRBD2 (6 bases). V shed 0 bases and J shed 4 bases, with 14 bases lying between them. The germline V gene encodes CDR1 SGDLS and CDR2 YYNGEE. The CDR3 spans 16 residues. The CDR3 spells CASSVGRGPEKNIQYF. CDR3 in DNA: TGTGCCAGCAGCGTAGGGCGGGGCCCGGAGAAAAACATTCAGTACTTC.

The V call is TRBV5-1, the J call TRBJ2-5, with 7 bases matching TRBD2. The J segment lost 5 bases and the V segment lost 4 bases, leaving 11 bases of the junction unmatched. From germline, CDR1 is SGHRS and CDR2 YFSETQ. The CDR3 consists of 15 residues. CDR3 loop: CASSQGTTNQETQYF. CDR3 coding DNA: TGCGCCAGCAGCCAAGGGACTACGAATCAGGAGACCCAGTACTTC.

This sequence joins TRBV5-1 and TRBJ1-3, with TRBD1 matching 7 bases. Germline assignment: CDR1 SGHRS and CDR2 YFSETQ. The CDR3 consists of 16 residues. The V segment lost 4 bases and the J segment 0 bases; nucleotides outside the gene matches: 7. In DNA form, the CDR3 reads TGCGCCAGCAGCCCCGGGACAGCCAACTCTGGAAACACCATATATTTT. Translating it yields CASSPGTANSGNTIYF.

The V call is TRBV5-1, the J call TRBJ1-4; 9 bases line up with TRBD1. V trimming: 4 bases; J trimming: 3 bases; junction bases outside the gene matches: 16. The V gene's germline CDR1 is SGHRS and CDR2 YFSETQ. The CDR3 has 19 amino acids. The DNA of the CDR3 is TGCGCCAGCAGCAGGTTGATGACAGGGGGAAGAAGGTCTAATGAAAAACTGTTTTTT. Protein sequence: CASSRLMTGGRRSNEKLFF.

CDR3 DNA: TGTGCCAGCAGTTTGGGGTTAGCGGGACTTGCAGATACGCAGTATTTT. This codes for CASSLGLAGLADTQYF. The V and J genes are TRBV28 and TRBJ2-3; 8 bases align to TRBD2. Germline CDR1 reads MDHEN; CDR2 reads SYDVKM. V lost 3 bases and J lost 4; bases outside the gene matches: 9. CDR3 size: 16 residues.

V and J are TRBV30 and TRBJ1-1; 7 positions match TRBD1. CDR3 length: 17 residues. The germline V gene encodes CDR1 GTSNPN and CDR2 SVGIG (reference sequence). V gave up 0 bases and J gave up 2 bases; unmatched junction bases: 12. The CDR3 region has the DNA TGTGCCTGGAGTGTACCACCGCCGAGGACAGGTAACACTGAAGCTTTCTTT. Its protein product is CAWSVPPPRTGNTEAFF. Variable domain in full (rest from reference TRBV30 and TRBJ1-1): SQTIHQWPATLVQPVGSPLSLECTVEGTSNPNLYWYRQAAGRGLQLLFYSVGIGQISSEVPQNLSASRPQDRQFILSSKKLLLSDSGFYLCAWSVPPPRTGNTEAFFGQGTRLTVV.

This chain links TRBV5-4 with TRBJ2-3; TRBD2 matches at 7 bases. The germline V gene has CDR1 SGHNT and CDR2 YYREEE (reference sequence). Unmatched junction bases numbered 5, after V lost 4 bases and J lost 0 bases. The CDR3 contains 15 residues. This chain's CDR3 is CASSDKRGSTDTQYF. For the CDR3, the DNA is TGTGCCAGCAGCGACAAGCGGGGAAGCACAGATACGCAGTATTTT. The variable domain in full, with the rest retrieved from reference TRBV5-4 and TRBJ2-3, is ETGVTQSPTHLIKTRGQQVTLRCSSQSGHNTVSWYQQALGQGPQFIFQYYREEENGRGNFPPRFSGLQFPNYSSELNVNALELDDSALYLCASSDKRGSTDTQYFGPGTRLTVL.

This chain links TRBV28 with TRBJ2-1, with 7 positions matching TRBD2. This CDR3 comprises 15 residues. Germline V gene data show CDR1 as MDHEN and CDR2 as SYDVKM. After removal of 5 bases from V and 9 bases from J, the junction contained 13 bases not matched to a gene. The CDR3 sequence is CASSRGWGGDPEQFF. CDR3 in DNA: TGTGCCAGCAGTAGAGGCTGGGGGGGGGACCCTGAGCAGTTCTTC.

The V gene is TRBV15, the J gene TRBJ1-2; 7 bases agree with TRBD1. V was clipped by 4 bases and J by 9 bases; unmatched bases: 11. Germline CDR1 reads LNHNV; CDR2 reads YYDKDF (reference sequence). This CDR3 comprises 14 residues. CDR3 coding DNA: TGTGCCACCAGCATGGAAGACAGGGCCGCGCGCTACACCTTC. Amino acid sequence: CATSMEDRAARYTF.

The chain recombines TRBV23-1 with TRBJ2-3, with a weak D call TRBD1 (5 bases). TRBV23-1 is given ORF status, its function remaining uncertain. V was shortened by 0 bases and J by 1 base, with 14 bases between the two germline ends. The CDR3 runs 17 residues. The DNA for the CDR3 is TGCGCCAGCAGTCAATCGGGGCACGGATTTGGCACAGATACGCAGTATTTT. Encoded protein: CASSQSGHGFGTDTQYF.

Here the CDR3 reads CASSARGGGRNSPLHF. The CDR3 nucleotides are TGTGCCAGCAGCGCCAGGGGAGGGGGACGGAATTCACCCCTCCACTTT. The chain carries TRBV9 and TRBJ1-6; tentative D call: TRBD1 (6 bases). The V gene's germline CDR1 is SGDLS and CDR2 YYNGEE. The CDR3 is made up of 16 amino acids. Trimming pared 3 bases from V and 7 bases from J, leaving 17 bases between.

The V and J genes are TRBV6-5 and TRBJ2-7; 7 positions agree with TRBD1. Germline CDR1 MNHEY, CDR2 SVGAGI. The CDR3 consists of 13 residues. V gave up 6 bases and J gave up 1 base; unmatched junction bases: 3. The DNA of the CDR3 is TGTGCCAGCAGCTGGGACAGATCCTACGAGCAGTACTTC. Encoded protein: CASSWDRSYEQYF.

J is TRBJ2-5 and V is TRBV6-5; D perhaps matches TRBD2 (6 bases). V lost 0 bases, J lost 3 bases, and 8 bases lay in between. The CDR3 consists of 14 residues. Per germline, CDR1 MNHEY and CDR2 SVGAGI. In DNA, the CDR3 is TGTGCCAGCAGTTACTCAACGGGAGAAGAGACCCAGTACTTC. Amino acid sequence: CASSYSTGEETQYF.

The chain links TRBV19 to TRBJ1-1; a possible D gene is TRBD1 (5 bases). The CDR3 contains 14 residues. V was cut by 5 bases and J by 0 bases, with 10 bases left in between. The V gene's germline CDR1 is LNHDA and CDR2 SQIVND (reference sequence). The chain's CDR3 is CASSPGLVNTEAFF. CDR3 sequence (DNA): TGTGCCAGTAGTCCAGGGTTGGTGAACACTGAAGCTTTCTTT.

The V and J genes are TRBV2 and TRBJ1-1, with a tentative D call TRBD1 (6 bases). Germline loops: CDR1 SNHLY, CDR2 FYNNEI. The CDR3 spans 15 residues. Trimming left V 6 bases short and J 3 bases short, with 17 bases between. The CDR3 spells CASRSRGGGYTEAFF. The CDR3, as DNA: TGTGCCAGCAGATCAAGGGGGGGAGGGTACACTGAAGCTTTCTTT. The full variable domain, completed using reference TRBV2 and TRBJ1-1, is EPEVTQTPSHQVTQMGQEVILRCVPISNHLYFYWYRQILGQKVEFLVSFYNNEISEKSEIFDDQFSVERPDGSNFTLKIRSTKLEDSAMYFCASRSRGGGYTEAFFGQGTRLTVV.